The T cell receptor beta chain described here comes from a study of blood T cell repertoires in COVID-19. Study context: There were acute and convalescent COVID-19 samples, and they came from the United States, Italy and Spain. Sources were T cells, B-cell-depleted T cells, or PBMCs; the material itself was cDNA or gDNA.

This clone was seen only once. In the study's own analysis: Scientists estimated how many nucleated cells there were by amplifying reference gene primers. Measured with immunoSEQ multiplex PCR; TCRdb has only the in-frame clones, and not every one. The V and J calls and clone size come from that table; D and trimming were worked out from the DNA. This repertoire shows approximately 100,000 clones, around nine tenths found once; its top ten account for approximately 6%. This CDR3 is built from 11 residues. CDR1 DFQATT and CDR2 SNEGSKA come from the germline V gene (reference sequence). The V and J ends lost 5 bases and 8 bases respectively, with 12 bases between them.

Sequencing was carried out using peripheral blood. This sequence was found in a human donor in a cohort sampled during active COVID-19. The chain carries TRBV20-1 and TRBJ1-1; D unclear. CDR3 sequence (DNA): TGCAGTGCTTCTCCCGGACTGGAAGCTTTCTTT. The encoded protein is CSASPGLEAFF.